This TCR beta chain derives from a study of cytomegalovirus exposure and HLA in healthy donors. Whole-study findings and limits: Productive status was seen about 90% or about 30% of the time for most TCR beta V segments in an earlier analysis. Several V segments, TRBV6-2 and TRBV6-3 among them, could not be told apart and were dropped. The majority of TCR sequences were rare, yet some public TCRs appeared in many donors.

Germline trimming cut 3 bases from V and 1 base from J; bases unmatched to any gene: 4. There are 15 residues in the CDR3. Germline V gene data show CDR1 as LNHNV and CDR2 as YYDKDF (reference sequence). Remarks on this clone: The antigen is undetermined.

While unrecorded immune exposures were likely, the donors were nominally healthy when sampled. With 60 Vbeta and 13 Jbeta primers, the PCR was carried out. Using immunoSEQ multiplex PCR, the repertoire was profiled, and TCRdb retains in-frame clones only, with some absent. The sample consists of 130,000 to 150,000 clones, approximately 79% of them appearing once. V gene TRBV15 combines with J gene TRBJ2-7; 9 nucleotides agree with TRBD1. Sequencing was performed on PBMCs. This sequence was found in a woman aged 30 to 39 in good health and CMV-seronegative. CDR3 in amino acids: CATSSPGTGSYEQYF. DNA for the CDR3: TGTGCCACCAGCAGCCCCGGGACAGGGTCCTACGAGCAGTACTTC.